A single sample is the source of the 17 T cell receptor beta chains below, sequenced in a study of blood T cell repertoires in COVID-19. Sequenced by immunoSEQ multiplex PCR; TCRdb stores in-frame clones only, minus some. The sample contains about 150,000 clones, roughly nine tenths of which appear only once. Input material: peripheral blood. These TCRs come from a man aged 50 to 59 with acute or convalescent COVID-19.

The chain combines TRBV2 with TRBJ2-7; 10 bases agree with TRBD2. Per the germline V gene, CDR1 is SNHLY and CDR2 is FYNNEI. The J segment lost 7 bases and the V segment lost 1 base, leaving 10 bases of the junction unmatched. CDR3 length equals 16 residues. The CDR3 reads CASSEVGLAGVGEQYF. The CDR3 DNA reads as TGTGCCAGCAGTGAAGTTGGGCTAGCGGGAGTGGGTGAGCAGTACTTC.

This chain uses TRBV3-1 (or the pseudogene TRBV3-2) with TRBJ2-7, with D perhaps matching TRBD1 (5 bases). V gave up 6 bases and J gave up 4 bases, with 10 bases separating them. This CDR3 has 12 residues. Per the germline V gene, CDR1 is LGHDT and CDR2 is YNNKEL (reference sequence). The CDR3 DNA follows: TGTGCCAGCAGGGGGCGAGGATACGAGCAGTACTTC. It encodes CASRGRGYEQYF.

In its sample, this clone was seen a few times. The V and J genes are TRBV9 and TRBJ1-3, with 8 bases matching TRBD1. The germline V gene encodes CDR1 SGDLS and CDR2 YYNGEE. CDR3 size: 17 residues. Trimming removed 4 bases from V and 5 bases from J; junction bases left unmatched: 14. The CDR3 loop reads CASSPGTGLDRRNTIYF. The CDR3 bases are TGTGCCAGCAGCCCCGGGACAGGCCTCGACAGACGAAACACCATATATTTT.

This chain connects TRBV2 to TRBJ2-5, with TRBD2 matching 8 bases. CDR1 is SNHLY, CDR2 FYNNEI, per germline. CDR3 length: 17 amino acids. Trimming took 2 bases from V and 5 from J; bases not matched to a gene: 13. The CDR3 nucleotides read TGTGCCAGCAGTGAACGGGGGCTCGGGAGGGCCGGTGAGACCCAGTACTTC. Translation gives CASSERGLGRAGETQYF.

The rearrangement joins TRBV19 to TRBJ1-1; TRBD1 aligns across 7 bases. Germline V lookup: CDR1 LNHDA, CDR2 SQIVND (reference sequence). The CDR3 has 15 amino acids. After removal of 4 bases from V and 1 base from J, the junction contained 6 bases not matched to a gene. CDR3 protein: CASSTTGQRNTEAFF. CDR3 DNA sequence: TGTGCCAGTAGTACCACGGGACAGAGGAACACTGAAGCTTTCTTT.

This clone was recorded only once. The chain carries TRBV27 and TRBJ2-1; 7 bases agree with TRBD1. J lost 0 bases, V lost 5 bases, and 7 bases had no gene match. This CDR3 has 16 amino acids. Germline lookup yields CDR1 MNHEY and CDR2 SMNVEV (reference sequence). Written as DNA, the CDR3 is TGTGCCAGCAGTCAGGACAGGAGAAACTCCTACAATGAGCAGTTCTTC. Amino acids: CASSQDRRNSYNEQFF.

The gene calls are TRBV27 and TRBJ2-2; 15 bases map to TRBD2. CDR1 is MNHEY, CDR2 SMNVEV, per germline (reference sequence). Trimming took 7 bases from V and 1 from J; bases not matched to a gene: 13. The CDR3 runs 20 residues. CDR3 protein: CASTPGLAGGFSLNTGELFF. The CDR3 DNA is TGTGCCAGCACTCCGGGACTAGCGGGGGGTTTTTCCCTGAACACCGGGGAGCTGTTTTTT.

V and J are TRBV10-2 and TRBJ1-3; D is unclear. Germline CDR1 is WSHSY and CDR2 is SAAADI. The CDR3 length is 12 residues. V dropped 2 bases and J dropped 6 bases, with 5 bases sitting between them. The CDR3 loop is CASSETVNTIYF. CDR3 coding DNA: TGCGCCAGCAGTGAGACAGTAAACACCATATATTTT.

J is TRBJ1-2 and V is TRBV9; D unclear. Germline CDR1 reads SGDLS; CDR2 reads YYNGEE. CDR3 length equals 14 residues. Between the trimmed V and J ends, which lost 4 bases and 2 bases, there was a span of 12 bases. The CDR3: CASSLAGMNYGYTF. In DNA form, the CDR3 reads TGTGCCAGCAGCCTTGCCGGGATGAACTATGGCTACACCTTC.

In this sample, this clone turned up a few times. The DNA of the CDR3 is TGTGCCAGCAGTTTACCGACAGGGCTCAGCACGTATACAGGGGACACTGAAGCTTTCTTT. Its translation is CASSLPTGLSTYTGDTEAFF. The J gene is TRBJ1-1, the V gene TRBV27, with 7 bases lining up with TRBD1. Germline CDR1 reads MNHEY; CDR2 reads SMNVEV (reference sequence). This CDR3 is 20 amino acids long. The V and J ends lost 2 bases and 3 bases, in that order; junction bases with no gene match: 21.

The chain combines TRBV4-2 with TRBJ2-1; TRBD2 aligns across 9 bases. Germline V gives CDR1 LGHNA, CDR2 YNFKEQ. V lost 0 bases and J lost 6; bases outside the gene matches: 6. The CDR3 is made up of 16 amino acids. This CDR3 reads CASSQDDSGRANEQFF. The CDR3 coding sequence is TGTGCCAGCAGCCAAGATGATAGCGGGAGAGCCAATGAGCAGTTCTTC.

The chain joins TRBV6-5 to TRBJ2-7; a possible D gene is TRBD1 (6 bases). Germline V gene data show CDR1 as MNHEY and CDR2 as SVGAGI. Deletions cut 6 bases from V and 3 bases from J, with 12 bases between. The CDR3 runs 13 residues. Here the CDR3 DNA reads TGTGCCAGCAGCCCCGGACAGTTCTACGAGCAGTACTTC. This translates into CASSPGQFYEQYF.

The V gene is TRBV2, the J gene TRBJ2-3, with D perhaps matching TRBD2 (7 bases). Trimming took 6 bases from V and 3 from J, leaving 13 bases between them. This CDR3 has 14 residues. Germline CDR1 SNHLY, CDR2 FYNNEI. CDR3 in DNA: TGTGCCAGCAGCATCAGGGGAGGGACAGATACGCAGTATTTT. The encoded protein is CASSIRGGTDTQYF.

J is TRBJ1-2 and V is TRBV6-2 or TRBV6-3, with D unresolved. Germline V lookup: CDR1 MNHEY, CDR2 SVGEGT. The CDR3 is made up of 14 amino acids. With 4 bases removed from V and 6 bases from J, the gap between germline ends came to 15 bases. This CDR3 reads CASSSRVRENGYTF. In DNA form, the CDR3 reads TGTGCCAGCAGTTCGCGGGTGCGGGAAAATGGCTACACCTTC.

The rearrangement links TRBV12-3 or TRBV12-4 to TRBJ2-7; 8 nucleotides align to TRBD1. This CDR3 is 13 amino acids long. The J segment lost 6 bases and the V segment lost 3 bases, leaving 4 bases of the junction unmatched. The CDR3 here is CASSFYQGAEQYF. The CDR3, as DNA: TGTGCCAGCAGTTTCTATCAGGGGGCCGAGCAGTACTTC.

V usage is TRBV7-2 and J usage is TRBJ1-6, with unresolved D. The V and J ends lost 4 bases and 8 bases respectively, with 12 bases between them. The V gene's germline CDR1 is SGHTA and CDR2 FQGNSA. CDR3 length equals 14 residues. CDR3: CASSWSPRDSPLHF. CDR3 nucleotides: TGTGCCAGCAGCTGGTCGCCGAGAGATTCACCCCTCCACTTT.

The rearrangement joins TRBV10-3 to TRBJ1-2, with 7 bases aligning to TRBD1. Germline values: CDR1 ENHRY, CDR2 SYGVKD. The CDR3 has 14 residues. The trim removed 5 bases at V and 4 bases at J, leaving 7 bases unmatched. The CDR3 coding sequence is TGTGCCATCAGTCTGCTCGGACAGGTCTATGGCTACACCTTC. This encodes CAISLLGQVYGYTF.